This T cell receptor beta chain was captured by sequencing in a study of OX40 agonist ivuxolimab in advanced cancers. On the study more broadly: A history of anti-PD-1, anti-PD-L1 or anti-CTLA-4 therapy was acceptable, and approximately 40% had some. A partial response was reached by three patients: one with hepatocellular carcinoma and two with cutaneous melanoma. Study-level results: With doses of 0.1-3.0 mg/kg, partial responders showed among the lowest clonal expansion.

Sequencing was performed with immunoSEQ multiplex PCR; in TCRdb, only in-frame clones are kept and a portion is missing. Among over 25,000 clones, around 90% were seen once, and the ten largest hold just under 9.5%. The CDR3 contains 12 residues. In germline, CDR1 is MNHEY, CDR2 SMNVEV (reference sequence). V was clipped by 0 bases and J by 8 bases, with 5 bases between them. To note about this clone: What it recognizes is unknown.

This TCR came from an adult with an advanced solid tumor such as melanoma, head and neck, liver or kidney cancer. V usage is TRBV27 and J usage is TRBJ2-1; D is undetermined. The specimen was CD4+ or CD8+ T cells sorted from blood, collected in a trial of the OX40 agonist ivuxolimab. The CDR3 region is CASSLSGDEQFF. DNA for the CDR3: TGTGCCAGCAGTTTATCTGGTGATGAGCAGTTCTTC.